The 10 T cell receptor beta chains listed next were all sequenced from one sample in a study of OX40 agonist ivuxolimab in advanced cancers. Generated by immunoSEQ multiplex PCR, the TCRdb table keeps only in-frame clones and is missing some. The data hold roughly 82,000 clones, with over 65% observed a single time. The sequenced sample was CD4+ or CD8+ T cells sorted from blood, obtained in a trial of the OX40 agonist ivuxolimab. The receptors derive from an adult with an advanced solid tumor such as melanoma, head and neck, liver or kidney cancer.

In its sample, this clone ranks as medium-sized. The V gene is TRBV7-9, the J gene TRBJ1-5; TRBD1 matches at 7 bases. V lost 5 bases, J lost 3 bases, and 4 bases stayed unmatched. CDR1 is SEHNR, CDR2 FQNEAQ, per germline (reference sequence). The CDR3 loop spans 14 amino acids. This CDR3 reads CASSDDRVNQPQHF. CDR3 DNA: TGTGCCAGCAGCGACGACAGGGTCAATCAGCCCCAGCATTTT.

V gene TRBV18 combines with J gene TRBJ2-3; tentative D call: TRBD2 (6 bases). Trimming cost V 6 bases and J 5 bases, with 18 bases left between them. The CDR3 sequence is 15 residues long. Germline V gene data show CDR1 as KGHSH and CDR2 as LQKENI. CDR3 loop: CASSSSLGGGDTQYF. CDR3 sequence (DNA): TGTGCCAGCTCCTCCTCATTGGGAGGAGGAGATACGCAGTATTTT. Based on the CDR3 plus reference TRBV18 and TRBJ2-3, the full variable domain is NAGVMQNPRHLVRRRGQEARLRCSPMKGHSHVYWYRQLPEEGLKFMVYLQKENIIDESGMPKERFSAEFPKEGPSILRIQQVVRGDSAAYFCASSSSLGGGDTQYFGPGTRLTVL.

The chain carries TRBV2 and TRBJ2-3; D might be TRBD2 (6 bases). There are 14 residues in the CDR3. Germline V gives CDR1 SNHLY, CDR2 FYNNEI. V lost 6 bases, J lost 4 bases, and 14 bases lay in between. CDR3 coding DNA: TGTGCCAGCAGGGGGGAACTAGCCCCAGATACGCAGTATTTT. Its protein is CASRGELAPDTQYF.

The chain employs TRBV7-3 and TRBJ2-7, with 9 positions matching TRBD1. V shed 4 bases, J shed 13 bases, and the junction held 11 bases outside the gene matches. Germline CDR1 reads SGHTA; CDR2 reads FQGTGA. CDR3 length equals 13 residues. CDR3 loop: CASSSYAWDRVYF. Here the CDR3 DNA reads TGTGCCAGCAGCTCCTATGCTTGGGACAGGGTTTACTTC.

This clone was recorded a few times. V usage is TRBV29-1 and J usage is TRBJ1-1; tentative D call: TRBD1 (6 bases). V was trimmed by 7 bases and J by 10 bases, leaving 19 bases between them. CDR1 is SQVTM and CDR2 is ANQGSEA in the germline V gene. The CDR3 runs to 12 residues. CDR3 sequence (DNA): TGCAGCGCAGGGACATCGGGAATAGGAGCTTTCTTT. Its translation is CSAGTSGIGAFF.

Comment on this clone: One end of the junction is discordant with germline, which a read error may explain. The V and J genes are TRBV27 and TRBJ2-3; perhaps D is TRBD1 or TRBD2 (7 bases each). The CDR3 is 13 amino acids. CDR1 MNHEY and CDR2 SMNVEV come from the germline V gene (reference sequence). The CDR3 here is CASRGGGTDTQYF. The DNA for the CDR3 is TGTGCCAGCAGGGGAGGGGGCACCGATACGCAGTATTTT.

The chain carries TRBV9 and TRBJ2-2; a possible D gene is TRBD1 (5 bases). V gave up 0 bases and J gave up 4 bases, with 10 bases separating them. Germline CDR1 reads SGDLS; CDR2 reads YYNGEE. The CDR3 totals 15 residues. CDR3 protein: CASSVEGPGTGELFF. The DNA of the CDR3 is TGTGCCAGCAGCGTAGAGGGGCCGGGCACCGGGGAGCTGTTTTTT.

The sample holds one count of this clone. This chain's CDR3 is CASSSDWGYEQYF. The CDR3 DNA is TGCGCCAGCAGTTCCGATTGGGGCTACGAGCAGTACTTC. The rearrangement joins TRBV5-1 to TRBJ2-7, with D hard to call. Germline CDR1 SGHRS, CDR2 YFSETQ. V lost 5 bases and J lost 3, with 12 bases in between. The CDR3 runs 13 residues.

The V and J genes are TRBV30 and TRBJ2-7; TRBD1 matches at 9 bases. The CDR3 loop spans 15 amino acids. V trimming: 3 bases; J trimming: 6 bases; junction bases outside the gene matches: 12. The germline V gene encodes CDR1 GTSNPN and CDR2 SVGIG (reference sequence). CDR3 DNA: TGTGCCTGGAGGAAAATACAGGGGGCTTCGGCCGAGCAGTACTTC. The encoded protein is CAWRKIQGASAEQYF.

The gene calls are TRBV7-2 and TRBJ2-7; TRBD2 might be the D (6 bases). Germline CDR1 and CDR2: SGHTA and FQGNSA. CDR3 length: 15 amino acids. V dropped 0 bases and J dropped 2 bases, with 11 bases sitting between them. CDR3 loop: CASSLAAGQTYEQYF. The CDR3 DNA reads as TGTGCCAGCAGCTTAGCTGCGGGGCAAACCTACGAGCAGTACTTC.